This entry lists 30 T cell receptor beta chains sequenced from one sample in a study of immune characterization of retroperitoneal liposarcoma. MiXCR, applied by TCRdb to the PCR reads, yields one record per CDR3 protein. This sample has around 20,000 distinct CDR3 sequences, with 37% found just once. Source material: blood. All receptors derive from a male donor with retroperitoneal liposarcoma.

This clonotype was counted between two and nine times. The rearrangement links TRBV6-2 or TRBV6-3 to TRBJ2-3; D unresolved. The CDR3 consists of 14 residues. From germline, CDR1 is MNHEY and CDR2 SVGEGT. V lost 6 bases to trimming and J lost 3 bases, with 13 bases between them. The CDR3 region is CASRGFIDTDTQYF. In nucleotides, the CDR3 is TGTGCCAGCAGAGGATTCATTGATACAGATACGCAGTATTTT.

This clonotype was counted once. A much more abundant neighbour one base away suggests this may be a read error. The conserved final phenylalanine or tryptophan is absent from the CDR3, which likely points to a read error. This sequence joins TRBV6-2 or TRBV6-3 and TRBJ2-1, with 8 nucleotides matching TRBD1. The CDR3 sequence is 16 residues long. The junction had 9 bases not matched to a gene; V was cut back by 5 bases and J by 3 bases. The V gene's germline CDR1 is MNHEY and CDR2 SVGEGT. CDR3 loop: CASSEWARGLYNEQFL. The CDR3 nucleotides read TGTGCCAGCAGTGAATGGGCCAGGGGGCTCTACAATGAGCAGTTCTTA.

The rearrangement joins TRBV7-3 to TRBJ2-2; 8 bases are a match to TRBD2. After removal of 2 bases from V and 7 bases from J, the junction contained 6 bases not matched to a gene. CDR3 length: 15 amino acids. Germline CDR1 reads SGHTA; CDR2 reads FQGTGA. The DNA of the CDR3 is TGTGCCAGCAGCTTAGTAGCGGGGCGCGGCGGGGAGCTGTTTTTT. Translating gives CASSLVAGRGGELFF. Complete variable domain (other parts from reference TRBV7-3 and TRBJ2-2): GAGVSQTPSNKVTEKGKYVELRCDPISGHTALYWYRQSLGQGPEFLIYFQGTGAADDSGLPNDRFFAVRPEGSVSTLKIQRTERGDSAVYLCASSLVAGRGGELFFGEGSRLTVL.

Only a few counts were recorded for this clonotype. This chain's CDR3 is CASRNGRGSIFTDTQYF. The CDR3 DNA sequence: TGTGCCAGCAGGAATGGACGGGGGAGCATTTTCACAGATACGCAGTATTTT. The chain employs TRBV6-1 and TRBJ2-3; D may be TRBD2 (6 bases). The V end was cut by 6 bases, the J end by 2 bases, with 21 bases between. The CDR3 consists of 17 residues. The germline V gene encodes CDR1 MNHNS and CDR2 SASEGT.

This clonotype appeared a few times. The J gene is TRBJ2-1, the V gene TRBV27; D is perhaps TRBD1 (7 bases). Trimming left V 6 bases short and J 10 bases short, with 13 bases between. The CDR3 has 12 residues. Germline CDR1 reads MNHEY; CDR2 reads SMNVEV (reference sequence). The CDR3 is CASSNRGGEQFF. CDR3 nucleotides: TGTGCCAGCAGCAACAGGGGAGGAGAGCAGTTCTTC.

This clonotype counts as medium-sized (0.01 to 0.1%). CDR3 amino acids: CASTQGGWNTGELFF. DNA for the CDR3: TGTGCCAGCACCCAAGGGGGGTGGAACACCGGGGAGCTGTTTTTT. The chain links TRBV6-1 to TRBJ2-2, with D tentatively TRBD1 or TRBD2 (6 bases each). The germline V and J ends were trimmed by 7 bases and 1 base, with 13 bases remaining between them. Looked up from germline, CDR1 is MNHNS and CDR2 is SASEGT. The CDR3 is made up of 15 amino acids.

This clonotype is labeled as medium-sized (0.01 to 0.1%). V is TRBV6-1 and J is TRBJ2-1, with D unresolved. The J call may be in error: the DNA end matches TRBJ2-7 better. Germline CDR1 MNHNS, CDR2 SASEGT. This CDR3 contains 14 residues. The CDR3 nucleotides are TGTGCCAGCAGTGAAGGGCAGGAGACCCACGAGCAGTACTTC. Residues: CASSEGQETHEQYF.

The table lists this clonotype with many counts. The DNA for the CDR3 is TGTGCCAGCAGTGAAGGGGGGGCAGGGACACCATATGGCTACACCTTC. As protein: CASSEGGAGTPYGYTF. This chain uses TRBV6-1 with TRBJ1-2, with D possibly being TRBD1 (6 bases). The CDR3 runs 16 residues. Germline V gene sequence: CDR1 MNHNS, CDR2 SASEGT. V shed 1 base and J shed 5 bases, with 17 bases lying between them.

Here the CDR3 DNA reads TGTGCCAGCAGTCCTCTCCGGCAGGCTCGGTCTGGGGCCAACGTCCTGACTTTC. Protein sequence: CASSPLRQARSGANVLTF. This sequence joins TRBV27 and TRBJ2-6; D call uncertain. This CDR3 has 18 residues. Germline loops: CDR1 MNHEY, CDR2 SMNVEV (reference sequence). V lost 5 bases to trimming and J lost 1 base, with 18 bases between them.

V is TRBV7-6 and J is TRBJ2-1, with 12 nucleotides matching TRBD2. The CDR3 runs 15 residues. Germline V lookup: CDR1 SGHVS, CDR2 FNYEAQ. V shed 1 base and J 9 bases; nucleotides not matched to a gene: 4. The CDR3 is CASSLGLAGVGEQFF. The CDR3 nucleotides are TGTGCCAGCAGCTTAGGACTAGCGGGAGTGGGTGAGCAGTTCTTC.

This clonotype was seen a handful of times. This CDR3 reads CASSFGDSYEQYF. The CDR3 bases are TGTGCCAGCAGTTTTGGGGACTCCTACGAGCAGTACTTC. The chain uses TRBV12-3 or TRBV12-4 and TRBJ2-1, with unresolved D. The J call may be faulty, since TRBJ2-7 better matches the DNA end. CDR3 size: 13 residues.

Concerning this clonotype itself: This could be a read error, since a much larger clone is one nucleotide away. The chain has TRBV6-1 and TRBJ2-3, with 11 bases matching TRBD1. The DNA end favors TRBJ2-1, so the J call may be wrong. Germline lookup yields CDR1 MNHNS and CDR2 SASEGT. This CDR3 is 15 amino acids long. The CDR3: CARSEGTGGYNEQFF. The CDR3, as DNA: TGTGCCAGGAGTGAAGGGACAGGGGGCTACAATGAGCAGTTCTTC.

This clonotype was observed many times. The CDR3 spells CASYGLAVVSSYNEQFF. The CDR3, as DNA: TGTGCCAGCTATGGACTAGCGGTAGTTAGCTCCTACAATGAGCAGTTCTTC. The chain employs TRBV6-1 and TRBJ2-1; the match to TRBD2 covers 10 bases. The CDR3 is 17 residues long. Per the germline V gene, CDR1 is MNHNS and CDR2 is SASEGT. The V gene end was trimmed by 8 bases and the J gene end by 0 bases; junction bases not matched to a gene: 10.

V and J are TRBV10-2 and TRBJ2-4, with 9 nucleotides matching TRBD1. The J call may be in error: the DNA end matches TRBJ2-7 better. This CDR3 comprises 16 residues. The germline V gene has CDR1 WSHSY and CDR2 SAAADI. In DNA, the CDR3 is TGCGCCAGCAGGGGACAGGGTTTGTTCCCCACCTACGAGCAGTACTTC. It codes for CASRGQGLFPTYEQYF.

This chain joins TRBV6-1 and TRBJ2-3; 7 bases map to TRBD1. The J segment lost 4 bases and the V segment lost 6 bases, leaving 7 bases of the junction unmatched. This CDR3 spans 14 amino acids. Germline V gene sequence: CDR1 MNHNS, CDR2 SASEGT. The CDR3 sequence: CASRGRQGSDTQYF. In DNA, the CDR3 is TGTGCCAGCAGAGGGAGACAGGGATCAGATACGCAGTATTTT.

This clonotype rates as medium-sized. The rearrangement joins TRBV7-2 to TRBJ2-1; no firm D call. The DNA end is a closer match to TRBJ2-7, so the J assignment may be wrong. This CDR3 comprises 14 residues. The germline V gene has CDR1 SGHTA and CDR2 FQGNSA. CDR3 nucleotides: TGTGCCAGCAGCCCGACGGGTCAAAACTACGAGCAGTACTTC. This sequence encodes CASSPTGQNYEQYF.

The chain links TRBV6-4 to TRBJ2-1, with 8 bases that match TRBD2. This CDR3 is built from 15 residues. The ends lost 3 bases at V and 4 bases at J; junction bases unmatched: 5. Per germline, CDR1 MRHNA and CDR2 SNTAGT. Here the CDR3 DNA reads TGTGCCAGCAGTGAACTAGCGGACAAGTACAATGAGCAGTTCTTC. This sequence encodes CASSELADKYNEQFF.

CDR3 region: CASSSGVTTDTQYF. In nucleotides, the CDR3 is TGTGCCAGTAGTTCCGGGGTTACAACAGATACGCAGTATTTT. The chain carries TRBV19 and TRBJ2-3, with D perhaps TRBD2 (5 bases). V was trimmed by 5 bases and J by 3 bases, leaving 12 bases between them. Per the germline V gene, CDR1 is LNHDA and CDR2 is SQIVND (reference sequence). This CDR3 spans 14 amino acids.

In the case of this clonotype: One junction end does not reproduce the germline sequence, and a read error may be involved. The V call is TRBV7-4, the J call TRBJ2-1; 7 bases map to TRBD1. Matching the DNA end better, TRBJ2-7 makes the J call doubtful. Germline CDR1 is SGHVT and CDR2 is SQSDAQ. CDR3 length: 13 amino acids. As DNA, the CDR3 is TGCGCCCGCAGTTTCCGACAGGGAAGCGAGCAGTACTTC. The encoded protein is CARSFRQGSEQYF.

The chain links TRBV6-9 to TRBJ1-5; perhaps TRBD1 as D (5 bases). The germline gives CDR1 MNHGY, CDR2 SVAAGI. Trimming left V 6 bases short and J 8 bases short, with 17 bases between. The CDR3 sequence is 14 residues long. This CDR3 is CASSLRDQVEPQHF. The CDR3 DNA reads TGTGCCAGCAGCCTCAGGGATCAGGTAGAGCCCCAGCATTTT.

This clonotype has just one count. A read error is possible here, since a much larger clone lies one base away. The chain carries TRBV6-1 and TRBJ2-3; D perhaps matches TRBD2 (6 bases). Trimming pared 6 bases from V and 5 bases from J, leaving 18 bases between. The CDR3 totals 15 residues. In germline, CDR1 is MNHNS, CDR2 SASEGT. The chain's CDR3 is CASRPRVLAVDTQYF. The CDR3 DNA follows: TGTGCCAGCAGGCCGAGGGTGTTAGCGGTAGATACGCAGTATTTT.

In its sample, this clonotype is medium-sized. V is TRBV6-6 and J is TRBJ2-1, with TRBD1 matching 8 bases. Judging by the DNA end, TRBJ2-7 fits better; the J call may be wrong. This CDR3 spans 14 amino acids. From germline, CDR1 is MNHNY and CDR2 SVGAGI (reference sequence). CDR3 nucleotides: TGTGCCAGCAGTTACCAGGGGGCCGGAGACGAGCAGTACTTC. Its translation is CASSYQGAGDEQYF.

This chain connects TRBV12-3 or TRBV12-4 to TRBJ2-5; 7 bases fit TRBD1. Near its end, the DNA agrees better with TRBJ2-7, so the J call may be wrong. The CDR3 has 16 amino acids. The DNA for the CDR3 is TGTGCCAGCAGTTTAGTTGGCCGTGGGACAGTACACGAGCAGTACTTC. Amino acids: CASSLVGRGTVHEQYF.

This clonotype was counted at least ten times. The chain couples TRBV11-3 to TRBJ2-1, with a weak D call TRBD1 (6 bases). Germline-derived CDR1 and CDR2 are SGHNT and YENEEA. The CDR3 runs to 16 residues. V lost 1 base, J lost 0 bases, and 10 bases lay in between. The DNA for the CDR3 is TGTGCCAGCAGCTTAGCCCCGGACAGCTCCTACAATGAGCAGTTCTTC. Its protein is CASSLAPDSSYNEQFF. Variable domain in full (rest from reference TRBV11-3 and TRBJ2-1): EAGVVQSPRYKIIEKKQPVAFWCNPISGHNTLYWYLQNLGQGPELLIRYENEEAVDDSQLPKDRFSAERLKGVDSTLKIQPAELGDSAVYLCASSLAPDSSYNEQFFGPGTRLTVL.

The rearrangement links TRBV6-1 to TRBJ2-1; D unresolved. The tail of the sequence fits TRBJ2-7 better, so the J call may be wrong. Germline V gene lookup returns CDR1 MNHNS and CDR2 SASEGT. There are 15 residues in the CDR3. The CDR3 is CASSRRPICPCEQYF. DNA for the CDR3: TGTGCCAGCAGCCGCCGCCCGATATGCCCCTGTGAGCAGTACTTC.

V gene TRBV6-9 combines with J gene TRBJ2-5; D may be TRBD1 (6 bases). Near its end, the DNA agrees better with TRBJ2-1, so the J call may be wrong. The CDR3 is made up of 14 amino acids. CDR1 is MNHGY and CDR2 is SVAAGI in the germline V gene. The CDR3 loop is CASKEQGLQNIQFF. DNA for the CDR3: TGTGCCAGCAAGGAACAGGGTTTGCAAAACATTCAGTTCTTC.

The chain joins TRBV7-9 to TRBJ2-1, with TRBD1 matching over 8 bases. The end of the DNA fits TRBJ2-7 better, so the J call may be wrong. The CDR3 loop spans 15 amino acids. The germline CDR1 and CDR2 sequences are SEHNR and FQNEAQ (reference sequence). CDR3 nucleotides: TGTGCCAGCAGCTTAGCAGGACAGGGCAACAATGAGCAGTACTTC. It codes for CASSLAGQGNNEQYF.

The chain employs TRBV7-2 and TRBJ2-3; D perhaps matches TRBD2 (6 bases). The J call may be faulty, since TRBJ2-1 better matches the DNA end. Germline V CDR1 and CDR2: SGHTA, FQGNSA. The CDR3 consists of 14 residues. In DNA form, the CDR3 reads TGTGCCAGCAGCTTTCACAGTGGGGGGACCGAGCAGTTCTTC. This sequence encodes CASSFHSGGTEQFF.

Within the sample, this clonotype is medium-sized. V usage is TRBV6-1 and J usage is TRBJ2-3; TRBD1 matches at 9 bases. CDR1 MNHNS and CDR2 SASEGT come from the germline V gene. Losses at the gene ends were 3 bases for V and 2 bases for J; bases not matched to a gene: 3. CDR3 length equals 15 residues. The CDR3 DNA follows: TGTGCCAGCAGTGATAGGACAGGGGTCACAGATACGCAGTATTTT. This encodes CASSDRTGVTDTQYF.

V usage is TRBV6-2 or TRBV6-3 and J usage is TRBJ2-3, with D tentatively TRBD2 (6 bases). The V gene lost 8 bases and the J gene lost 5 bases, with 17 bases spanning the gap. Per the germline V gene, CDR1 is MNHEY and CDR2 is SVGEGT. The CDR3 runs to 14 residues. CDR3 amino acids: CASHKRLEGDTQYF. CDR3 in DNA: TGTGCCAGCCACAAAAGGTTGGAGGGAGATACGCAGTATTTT.